This T cell receptor (beta chain) originates from a study of T cells in Graves' hyperthyroidism and ophthalmopathy. CDR1 and CDR2 from the germline V gene are KGHDR and SFDVKD. There are 14 residues in the CDR3. The V gene end was trimmed by 4 bases and the J gene end by 4 bases; junction bases not matched to a gene: 3. It was RNA transcripts that yielded the amplified TCR beta CDR3 regions. An initial round of RT-PCR targeting the TCR CDR3 relied on the HTBI primer set. TCRdb passed the multiplex PCR reads through MiXCR, listing each CDR3 protein once. The repertoire holds about 720,000 distinct CDR3 sequences, with 15% to 20% as singletons.

V usage is TRBV24-1 and J usage is TRBJ2-5; TRBD1 aligns across 9 bases. This receptor was identified in a woman between 45 and 65 years old with Graves' hyperthyroidism that later progressed to Graves' ophthalmopathy. The sequencing sample was made of blood. The CDR3 loop reads CATSDPDRGETQYF. The CDR3 DNA reads as TGTGCCACCAGTGACCCGGACAGGGGAGAGACCCAGTACTTC.